The 14 T cell receptor beta chains below all came from one sample that was sequenced in a study of shared clonotypes between healthy human individuals. Repertoires were generated with immunoSEQ multiplex PCR, while TCRdb's copy carries only in-frame clones and drops some. Of 2.5 million or so clones listed, more than 80% are singletons. The sample was naive CD4+ T cells sorted from blood. Regarding subset: CD45RA+ positively selected. The receptor set was obtained from a man between 18 and 35 years old in good health.

The rearrangement uses TRBV7-9 and TRBJ1-2; no definite D call. V dropped 6 bases and J dropped 4 bases, with 21 bases sitting between them. The CDR3 length is 16 residues. Germline CDR1 and CDR2: SEHNR and FQNEAQ (reference sequence). CDR3 sequence: CASSPTGSGDLYGYTF. CDR3 DNA: TGTGCCAGCAGTCCAACGGGGTCCGGGGATCTCTATGGCTACACCTTC.

This chain joins TRBV7-9 and TRBJ2-5, with TRBD2 matching 9 bases. This CDR3 comprises 15 residues. The J segment lost 5 bases and the V segment lost 4 bases, leaving 8 bases of the junction unmatched. CDR1 and CDR2 (germline): SEHNR, FQNEAQ (reference sequence). CDR3 in DNA: TGTGCCAGCAGCTCGGTAGCGGGAGTGGGGGAGACCCAGTACTTC. Amino acid sequence: CASSSVAGVGETQYF.

The J gene is TRBJ1-4, the V gene TRBV5-8, with a weak D call TRBD1 (5 bases). This CDR3 region has 14 residues. The germline V gene encodes CDR1 SGHTS and CDR2 YDEGEE. V was clipped by 6 bases and J by 8 bases, with 17 bases between them. CDR3 sequence: CASTPWVGDEKLFF. CDR3 DNA: TGTGCCAGCACCCCGTGGGTAGGGGACGAAAAACTGTTTTTT. The full variable domain, rest sourced from reference TRBV5-8 and TRBJ1-4, is EAGVTQSPTHLIKTRGQQATLRCSPISGHTSVYWYQQALGLGLQFLLWYDEGEERNRGNFPPRFSGRQFPNYSSELNVNALELEDSALYLCASTPWVGDEKLFFGSGTQLSVL.

The chain joins TRBV5-6 to TRBJ2-2; the match to TRBD1 covers 7 bases. The trim removed 5 bases at V and 6 bases at J, leaving 13 bases unmatched. The CDR3 is made up of 16 amino acids. Germline CDR1 is SGHDT and CDR2 is YYEEEE. DNA of the CDR3: TGTGCCAGCAGTGAGAGGGGGCGTACTAAGTCCGGGGAGCTGTTTTTT. Its translation: CASSERGRTKSGELFF.

This clone appeared once. The rearrangement uses TRBV2 and TRBJ1-1; 9 bases are shared with TRBD1. CDR3 size: 18 residues. Germline V lookup: CDR1 SNHLY, CDR2 FYNNEI. The V gene end was trimmed by 5 bases and the J gene end by 5 bases; junction bases not matched to a gene: 18. In DNA, the CDR3 is TGTGCCAGCAGTCTTAGAAGTACAGGGACAGGGAAATCAACTGAAGCTTTCTTT. It is translated as CASSLRSTGTGKSTEAFF.

The chain uses TRBV18 and TRBJ2-3, with 12 bases lining up with TRBD2. V shed 6 bases and J 6 bases; nucleotides not matched to a gene: 13. The germline CDR1 and CDR2 sequences are KGHSH and LQKENI. The CDR3 is made up of 17 amino acids. The CDR3 reads CASSSALAGGTTDTQYF. In DNA, the CDR3 is TGTGCCAGCTCCTCCGCACTAGCGGGGGGCACTACGGATACGCAGTATTTT. Combining the CDR3 with reference TRBV18 and TRBJ2-3 gives the whole variable domain NAGVMQNPRHLVRRRGQEARLRCSPMKGHSHVYWYRQLPEEGLKFMVYLQKENIIDESGMPKERFSAEFPKEGPSILRIQQVVRGDSAAYFCASSSALAGGTTDTQYFGPGTRLTVL.

J is TRBJ2-7 and V is TRBV5-6, with D unclear. V dropped 1 base and J dropped 6 bases, with 14 bases sitting between them. Germline CDR1 reads SGHDT; CDR2 reads YYEEEE. This CDR3 has 14 residues. The CDR3 nucleotides are TGTGCCAGCAGCTTGTGGATGGGGAAGGGCGAGCAGTACTTC. Protein sequence: CASSLWMGKGEQYF.

To note about this clone: An end of the junction does not agree with germline; a read error may underlie this. The chain links TRBV7-8 to TRBJ1-2; TRBD1 agrees at 7 bases. CDR3 length equals 13 residues. Per germline, CDR1 SGHVS and CDR2 FQNEAQ. Here the CDR3 DNA reads TGTGCCAGCAGCTCGGACCTCGGACAGGATTTTGCCTTC. It translates to CASSSDLGQDFAF.

The CDR3 bases are TGTGCCAGCTCATCCTGGGCAGACACTGAAGCTTTCTTT. The encoded protein is CASSSWADTEAFF. The chain combines TRBV18 with TRBJ1-1; D gene uncertain. CDR1 is KGHSH and CDR2 is LQKENI in the germline V gene. V lost 5 bases and J 3 bases, leaving 10 bases between the germline ends. CDR3 length equals 13 residues.

The rearrangement uses TRBV10-3 and TRBJ1-1; 8 nucleotides align to TRBD1. After removal of 6 bases from V and 2 bases from J, the junction contained 8 bases not matched to a gene. CDR3 size: 15 residues. Germline V gene lookup returns CDR1 ENHRY and CDR2 SYGVKD. The CDR3 sequence is CAIREGQETNTEAFF. CDR3 coding DNA: TGTGCCATCAGGGAGGGACAGGAGACTAACACTGAAGCTTTCTTT.

The J gene is TRBJ1-6, the V gene TRBV7-9; D remains unclear. The CDR3 has 13 amino acids. Germline CDR1 is SEHNR and CDR2 is FQNEAQ (reference sequence). V was trimmed by 6 bases and J by 9 bases, leaving 12 bases between them. CDR3 region: CASSTDSFSPLHF. The CDR3 DNA sequence: TGTGCCAGCAGTACAGATAGCTTTTCACCCCTCCACTTT. The complete variable domain, with remaining parts taken from reference TRBV7-9 and TRBJ1-6, reads DTGVSQNPRHKITKRGQNVTFRCDPISEHNRLYWYRQTLGQGPEFLTYFQNEAQLEKSRLLSDRFSAERPKGSFSTLEIQRTEQGDSAMYLCASSTDSFSPLHFGNGTRLTVT.

V and J are TRBV30 and TRBJ2-1; the D gene is possibly TRBD2 (5 bases). This CDR3 is 14 amino acids long. Trimming took off 7 bases at V and 7 bases at J, with 20 bases between the two ends. Germline V gene lookup returns CDR1 GTSNPN and CDR2 SVGIG (reference sequence). Here the CDR3 DNA reads TGTGCCTCGGCCGCCTCGGGGAGAAAAAATGAGCAGTTCTTC. The encoded protein is CASAASGRKNEQFF. Looking up the rest from reference TRBV30 and TRBJ2-1 gives the full variable domain: SQTIHQWPATLVQPVGSPLSLECTVEGTSNPNLYWYRQAAGRGLQLLFYSVGIGQISSEVPQNLSASRPQDRQFILSSKKLLLSDSGFYLCASAASGRKNEQFFGPGTRLTVL.

This clone was recorded only once. The chain links TRBV6-5 to TRBJ2-5; no clear D gene. V lost 0 bases and J 5 bases, leaving 10 bases between the germline ends. The CDR3 extends over 14 amino acids. Germline V gene data show CDR1 as MNHEY and CDR2 as SVGAGI. This chain's CDR3 is CASSYSLLRETQYF. DNA for the CDR3: TGTGCCAGCAGTTACTCGCTTCTCCGGGAGACCCAGTACTTC.

The chain employs TRBV18 and TRBJ2-1, with a weak D call TRBD1 (6 bases). V was pared by 5 bases and J by 6 bases, with 14 bases between. This CDR3 region has 14 residues. The germline V gene encodes CDR1 KGHSH and CDR2 LQKENI. CDR3 bases: TGTGCCAGCTCAGAGGACAGTCGGCTCAATGAGCAGTTCTTC. This sequence encodes CASSEDSRLNEQFF.